A single sample gave rise to the 6 T cell receptor beta chains below, sequenced in a study of T cell responses to AZD1222 COVID-19 vaccine. Repertoires were generated with immunoSEQ multiplex PCR, while TCRdb's copy carries only in-frame clones and drops some. The sample lists 150,000 or so clones, about nine tenths occurring once. The source was peripheral blood, collected on day 0 of AZD1222 vaccination. The receptors derive from an adult in good health.

This chain joins TRBV6-1 and TRBJ1-1; perhaps TRBD1 as D (5 bases). V lost 3 bases, J lost 1 base, and 12 bases lay in between. This CDR3 has 15 residues. In germline, CDR1 is MNHNS, CDR2 SASEGT. This chain's CDR3 is CASSEQSGTNTEAFF. The CDR3 DNA follows: TGTGCCAGCAGTGAGCAGTCAGGGACGAACACTGAAGCTTTCTTT.

V usage is TRBV7-2 and J usage is TRBJ2-7, with 9 bases matching TRBD1. The V segment lost 5 bases and the J segment 6 bases; nucleotides outside the gene matches: 11. Germline loops: CDR1 SGHTA, CDR2 FQGNSA. The length of the CDR3 is 15 residues. CDR3 DNA: TGTGCCAGCAGCACACAAACCGGGACAGGGAGCGAGCAGTACTTC. It translates to CASSTQTGTGSEQYF.

V and J are TRBV7-2 and TRBJ1-2, with unresolved D. The CDR3 length is 12 residues. Germline CDR1 and CDR2: SGHTA and FQGNSA. Trimming pared 2 bases from V and 1 base from J, leaving 2 bases between. The CDR3 region is CASSLNNYGYTF. The CDR3 DNA reads TGTGCCAGCAGCTTAAATAACTATGGCTACACCTTC.

The chain recombines TRBV7-2 with TRBJ2-7; unclear D gene. The CDR3 has 15 residues. CDR1 is SGHTA and CDR2 is FQGNSA in the germline V gene. Trimming cost V 5 bases and J 3 bases, with 17 bases left between them. CDR3 amino acids: CASSPLGSSNYEQYF. CDR3 bases: TGTGCCAGCAGCCCTCTAGGGTCGTCCAACTACGAGCAGTACTTC.

In this sample, this clone turned up once. The V call is TRBV7-2, the J call TRBJ2-1, with D perhaps given as TRBD1 or TRBD2 (6 bases each). Between the trimmed V and J ends, which lost 6 bases and 6 bases, there was a span of 12 bases. This CDR3 comprises 13 residues. Per germline, CDR1 SGHTA and CDR2 FQGNSA. The CDR3 nucleotides read TGTGCCAGCAGGAGGGGGGTCGGCAATGAGCAGTTCTTC. Translated, it gives CASRRGVGNEQFF.

This clone was picked up one time. This chain links TRBV24-1 with TRBJ2-3; 7 nucleotides align to TRBD2. Trimming at V came to 3 bases and at J to 0 bases, leaving 5 bases not matched to a gene. CDR3 length: 16 residues. CDR1 and CDR2 from the germline V gene are KGHDR and SFDVKD. The CDR3 region has the DNA TGTGCCACCAGTGATGCGAGCGGGGACAGCACAGATACGCAGTATTTT. Translated: CATSDASGDSTDTQYF.